This is a list of T cell receptor beta chains from one sample in a study of shared clonotypes between healthy human individuals. TCRdb's copy holds only in-frame clones and misses some; the assay was immunoSEQ multiplex PCR. The repertoire consists of 170,000 or so clones, with approximately 61% occurring once and the leading ten covering about 10%. Sequenced material: memory CD4+ T cells sorted from blood. The receptors derive from a man under 40 in good health. CDR3s include the opening cysteine and the closing phenylalanine or tryptophan. D genes are given only for firm matches. Only part of the rows carry a size: once, few, many, or a class if the clone is expanded.

v_gene	d_gene	j_gene	abundance	CDR3nt	CDR3aa
TRBV5-5	-	TRBJ1-1	once	TGTGCCAGCAGCTCGACTAGGATCATGAACACTGAAGCTTTCTTT	CASSSTRIMNTEAFF
TRBV9	TRBD1	TRBJ2-7	-	TGTGCCAGCAGCGTAGGGGGGACAGTCTCCTACGAGCAGTACTTC	CASSVGGTVSYEQYF
TRBV30	-	TRBJ1-4	-	TGTGCCTGGACCCTTCTGGGGGTTAATGAAAAACTGTTTTTT	CAWTLLGVNEKLFF
TRBV23-1	-	TRBJ2-1	-	TGCGCCAGCGCTGGTAGACAGCCTAAGGGCCCCTACAATGAGCAGTTCTTC	CASAGRQPKGPYNEQFF
TRBV2	-	TRBJ1-4	-	TGTGCCAGCAGTGCGTTTTTGGCTAATGAAAAACTGTTTTTT	CASSAFLANEKLFF
TRBV5-1	TRBD1	TRBJ2-4	-	TGCGCCAGCAGCTTAACGACAGGGGTAAACATTCAGTACTTC	CASSLTTGVNIQYF
TRBV5-1	-	TRBJ2-7	-	TGCGCCAGCAGCTTGGCCGCGGGAAGCGTTAGCGAGCAGTACTTC	CASSLAAGSVSEQYF
TRBV6-1	-	TRBJ2-2	-	TGTGCCAGCAGTGTTAGAACAGGGACGGACACCGGGGAGCTGTTTTTT	CASSVRTGTDTGELFF
TRBV29-1	-	TRBJ1-1	-	TGCAGCGTTAAGGTGGGGGGCGAGACTTACACTGAAGCTTTCTTT	CSVKVGGETYTEAFF
TRBV27	TRBD2	TRBJ2-5	-	TGTGCCAGCAGTTTATCTGGCGGGAGTGGGGCGACCCAGTACTTC	CASSLSGGSGATQYF
TRBV5-1	TRBD2	TRBJ2-1	-	TGCGCCAGCAGCACAGGACTAGCGGGAGGGGTCTTGAGGAATGAGCAGTTCTTC	CASSTGLAGGVLRNEQFF
TRBV21-1	-	TRBJ2-7	-	TGTGCCAGCACCGTGGTCTACGAGCAGTACTTC	CASTVVYEQYF
TRBV18	-	TRBJ1-1	-	TGTGCCAGCTCACTAGGACCTAACACTGAAGCTTTCTTT	CASSLGPNTEAFF
TRBV7-2	-	TRBJ2-1	once	TGTGCCAGCAGCTTCCATCCCTCCTACAATGAGCAGTTCTTC	CASSFHPSYNEQFF
TRBV5-4	TRBD2	TRBJ2-1	-	TGTGCCAGCAGAACCGGGACTAGCGGGAGTAATGAGCAGTTCTTC	CASRTGTSGSNEQFF
TRBV28	-	TRBJ2-5	-	TGTGCCAGCAGTTTTCCCTTGTGGGGGAGGGAGACCCAGTACTTC	CASSFPLWGRETQYF
TRBV4-2	-	TRBJ2-1	-	TGTGCCAGCAGCCGACTCAGAGAGGGGGACAATGAGCAGTTCTTC	CASSRLREGDNEQFF
TRBV9	-	TRBJ2-4	-	TGTGCCAGCAGCTCGTCCCCCAGAGACATTCAGTACTTC	CASSSSPRDIQYF
TRBV14	-	TRBJ2-4	few	TGTGCCAGCAGCCAAGCCAATAGCGCGGGAAACATTCAGTACTTC	CASSQANSAGNIQYF
TRBV11-3	-	TRBJ2-7	-	TGTGCCAGCAGCTTAGAACGGAATTCCCACGAGCAGTACTTC	CASSLERNSHEQYF
TRBV4-2	TRBD1	TRBJ2-7	-	TGTGCCAGCAGCCAAGATCCGCCAGGGGGCTTGAACGAGCAGTACTTC	CASSQDPPGGLNEQYF
TRBV6-5	TRBD1	TRBJ1-2	-	TGTGCCAGCAGTTATCGAACCCCGGGACAGGGGCATGGCTACACCTTC	CASSYRTPGQGHGYTF
TRBV4-3	TRBD2	TRBJ2-3	-	TGCGCCAGCAGCTCTCGGGAGGGTGGTACAGATACGCAGTATTTT	CASSSREGGTDTQYF
TRBV7-3	-	TRBJ2-3	few	TGTGCCAGCAGCTTAAACTCAGATACGCAGTATTTT	CASSLNSDTQYF
TRBV7-2	-	TRBJ1-2	few	TGTGCCAGCAGCTTGAAGACAGGCTACTATGGCTACACCTTC	CASSLKTGYYGYTF
TRBV28	-	TRBJ1-1	few	TGTGCATCCCGAGGCCGTCCTGAAGCTTTCTTT	CASRGRPEAFF
TRBV4-2	TRBD2	TRBJ2-5	-	TGTGCCAGCAGCCAAGGGGGCGGGAGGGCCGAGACCCAGTACTTC	CASSQGGGRAETQYF
TRBV5-8	-	TRBJ2-5	-	TGTGCCAGCAGCTTGCGTGTGTACAGATCCCAAGAGACCCAGTACTTC	CASSLRVYRSQETQYF
TRBV6-1	-	TRBJ1-5	-	TGTGCCAGCGTAACAGGCAGGGGTCAGCCCCAGCATTTT	CASVTGRGQPQHF
TRBV15	TRBD1	TRBJ2-1	-	TGTGCCACCAGCGGGGACAGGGGTTACAATGAGCAGTTCTTC	CATSGDRGYNEQFF
TRBV19	-	TRBJ1-2	-	TGTGCCAGTAGTACATTATATGGCTACACCTTC	CASSTLYGYTF
TRBV6-4	-	TRBJ1-5	-	TGTGCCAGCAGTGAAGAATTGGGGGGTCAGCCCCAGCATTTT	CASSEELGGQPQHF
TRBV28	-	TRBJ2-4	-	TGTGCCAGCAGTTTACGCAGCGGAAACATTCAGTACTTC	CASSLRSGNIQYF
TRBV2	-	TRBJ1-1	-	TGTGCCAGCAGTGAATCCGCCGGGCAGGGGAACACTGAAGCTTTCTTT	CASSESAGQGNTEAFF
TRBV5-4	TRBD1	TRBJ2-5	-	TGTGCCAGCAGACAGGGGGCCCAAGAGACCCAGTACTTC	CASRQGAQETQYF
TRBV5-1	-	TRBJ2-1	few	TGCGCCAGCAGCCCCCCCCGGGGGGCGGTTAATGAGCAGTTCTTC	CASSPPRGAVNEQFF
TRBV7-2	TRBD2	TRBJ2-2	-	TGTGCCAGCAGTTTAGGACTAGCGGAAAACACCGGGGAGCTGTTTTTT	CASSLGLAENTGELFF
TRBV30	TRBD2	TRBJ2-1	-	TGTGCCTGGAGTGCTACTAGCGGGAGGACGTCCGAGCAGTTCTTC	CAWSATSGRTSEQFF
TRBV6-1	-	TRBJ1-5	-	TGTGCCAGCAGTGCGGTGGCAGGGAGGCGCAATCAGCCCCAGCATTTT	CASSAVAGRRNQPQHF
TRBV28	-	TRBJ1-4	-	TGTGCCAGCAGTGACAGGACCTCGAGTGAAAAACTGTTTTTT	CASSDRTSSEKLFF
TRBV11-2	-	TRBJ1-2	-	TGTGCCAGCAGCTCCAGAGCACCTAACTATGGCTACACCTTC	CASSSRAPNYGYTF
TRBV6-1	-	TRBJ1-5	-	TGTGCCAGCAGAGGCAAGGACAATCAGCCCCAGCATTTT	CASRGKDNQPQHF
TRBV7-9	-	TRBJ2-7	-	TGTGCCAGCAGCTTAGATTTATCTGGGTCCTACGAGCAGTACTTC	CASSLDLSGSYEQYF
TRBV19	TRBD2	TRBJ2-2	-	TGTGCCAGTAGTATTTCGGGACTAGCGGGAGGCTCGAACACCGGGGAGCTGTTTTTT	CASSISGLAGGSNTGELFF
TRBV7-6	TRBD2	TRBJ2-3	-	TGTGCCAGCAGCTTAGGGGCAGCGGGGAGTGGCACAGATACGCAGTATTTT	CASSLGAAGSGTDTQYF
TRBV5-1	-	TRBJ2-7	many	TGCGCCAGCAGCTTACAGGGTAGGGGGGCCAACGAGCAGTACTTC	CASSLQGRGANEQYF
TRBV7-3	-	TRBJ2-4	once	TGTGCCAGCAGCCCCGATCCAGCCAAAAACATTCAGTACTTC	CASSPDPAKNIQYF
TRBV18	-	TRBJ2-2	many	TGTGCCAGCTCACCCAAGGGGACCGGGGAGCTGTTTTTT	CASSPKGTGELFF